This T cell receptor beta chain was recorded in a study of technical replicates of blood from a handful of donors. Sequenced by immunoSEQ multiplex PCR; TCRdb stores in-frame clones only, minus some. This table has fewer than 90,000 clones, 85% to 95% appearing once. Trimming took 8 bases from V and 3 from J, leaving 14 bases between them. This CDR3 region has 13 residues. The germline gives CDR1 MNHEY, CDR2 SMNVEV (reference sequence). The receptor's source is a human donor in good health. J is TRBJ2-7 and V is TRBV27, with unresolved D. Sequenced sample: T cells isolated from PBMCs. CDR3 DNA: TGTGCCAGCGCGTCCCCCCCGGGCTACGAGCAGTACTTC. It specifies CASASPPGYEQYF.